One T cell receptor beta chain is described in this entry. No antigen is known for it. This sample was included in a study of PD-1 blockade in classical Hodgkin lymphoma. As for the study in general: Nivolumab dosing for patients was 3 mg/kg, administered intravenously every 2 weeks.

Here immunoSEQ multiplex PCR was the method, and the copy in TCRdb shows in-frame clones only, minus some. The sample has around 18,000 clones; roughly 77% are singletons. Study-level points and caveats: Sources of repertoire differences remain undefined, possibly disease activity or prior therapy.

This CDR3 has 12 amino acids. The germline V gene encodes CDR1 SGHAT and CDR2 FQNNGV. V gave up 4 bases and J gave up 7 bases; unmatched junction bases: 1. Every patient was affected by relapse after autologous stem cell transplantation, while exposure to brentuximab vedotin was not uniform. The source material was peripheral blood mononuclear cells (PBMCs), sampled before the second cycle of nivolumab. This TCR was sampled from a human donor with classical Hodgkin lymphoma. V usage is TRBV11-2 and J usage is TRBJ2-4; 7 nucleotides align to TRBD1. For the CDR3, the DNA is TGTGCCAGCAGCTCCAGGGGGAACATTCAGTACTTC. This encodes CASSSRGNIQYF. Full variable domain (outside the CDR3, taken from reference TRBV11-2 and TRBJ2-4): EAGVAQSPRYKIIEKRQSVAFWCNPISGHATLYWYQQILGQGPKLLIQFQNNGVVDDSQLPKDRFSAERLKGVDSTLKIQPAKLEDSAVYLCASSSRGNIQYFGAGTRLSVL.